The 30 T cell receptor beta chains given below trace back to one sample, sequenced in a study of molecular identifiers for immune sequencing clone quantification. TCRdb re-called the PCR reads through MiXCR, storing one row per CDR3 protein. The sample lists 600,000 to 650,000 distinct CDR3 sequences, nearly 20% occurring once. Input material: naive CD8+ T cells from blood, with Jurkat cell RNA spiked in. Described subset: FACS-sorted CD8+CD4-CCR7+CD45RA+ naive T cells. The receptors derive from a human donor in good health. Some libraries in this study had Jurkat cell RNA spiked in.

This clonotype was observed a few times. For the CDR3, the DNA is TGTGCCAGTAGTATCGGTCAGCCCCAGCATTTT. Amino acids: CASSIGQPQHF. The chain recombines TRBV19 with TRBJ1-5; D gene uncertain. Per germline, CDR1 LNHDA and CDR2 SQIVND (reference sequence). V was clipped by 3 bases and J by 6 bases, with 3 bases between them. This CDR3 region has 11 residues.

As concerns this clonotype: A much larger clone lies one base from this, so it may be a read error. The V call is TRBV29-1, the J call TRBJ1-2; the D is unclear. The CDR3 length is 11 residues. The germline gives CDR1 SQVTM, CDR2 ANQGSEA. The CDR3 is CSVGVNHGYTF. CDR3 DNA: TGCAGCGTTGGAGTTAACCATGGCTACACCTTC.

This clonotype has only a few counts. CDR3: CASSQDLLGIGELFF. The DNA of the CDR3 is TGCGCCAGCAGCCAAGATCTTCTAGGTATCGGGGAGCTGTTTTTT. The chain employs TRBV4-3 and TRBJ2-2; the D is unclear. Germline V gives CDR1 LGHNA, CDR2 YSLEER. The V end lost 0 bases, the J end lost 7 bases, and 12 bases lay between the germline ends. The CDR3 loop spans 15 amino acids.

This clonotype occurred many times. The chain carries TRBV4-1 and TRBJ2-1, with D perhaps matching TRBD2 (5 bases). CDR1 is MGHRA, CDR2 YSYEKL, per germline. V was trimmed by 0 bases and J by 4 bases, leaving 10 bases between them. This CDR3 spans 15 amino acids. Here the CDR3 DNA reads TGCGCCAGCAGCCAAGAGAGGGCTTTATACAATGAGCAGTTCTTC. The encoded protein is CASSQERALYNEQFF.

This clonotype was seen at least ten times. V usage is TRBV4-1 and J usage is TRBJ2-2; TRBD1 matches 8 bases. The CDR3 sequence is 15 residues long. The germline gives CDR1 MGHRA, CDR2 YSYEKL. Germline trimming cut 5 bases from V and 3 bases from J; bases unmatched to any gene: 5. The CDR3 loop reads CASSWTGSDTGELFF. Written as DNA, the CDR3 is TGCGCCAGCAGCTGGACAGGGTCGGACACCGGGGAGCTGTTTTTT.

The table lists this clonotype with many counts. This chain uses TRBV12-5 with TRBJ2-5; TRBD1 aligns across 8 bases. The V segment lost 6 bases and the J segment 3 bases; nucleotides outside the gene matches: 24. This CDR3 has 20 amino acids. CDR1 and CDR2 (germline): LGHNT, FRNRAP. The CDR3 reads CASGIFSDPLDRVQEETQYF. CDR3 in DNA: TGTGCTAGTGGCATTTTCAGCGACCCATTGGACAGGGTCCAAGAAGAGACCCAGTACTTC. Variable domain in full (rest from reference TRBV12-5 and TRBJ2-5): DARVTQTPRHKVTEMGQEVTMRCQPILGHNTVFWYRQTMMQGLELLAYFRNRAPLDDSGMPKDRFSAEMPDATLATLKIQPSEPRDSAVYFCASGIFSDPLDRVQEETQYFGPGTRLLVL.

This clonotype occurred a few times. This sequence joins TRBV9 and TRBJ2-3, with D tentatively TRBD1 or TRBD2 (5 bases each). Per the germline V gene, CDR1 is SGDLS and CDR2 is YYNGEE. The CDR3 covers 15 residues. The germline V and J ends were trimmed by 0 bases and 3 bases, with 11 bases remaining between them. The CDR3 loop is CASSVDRGVTDTQYF. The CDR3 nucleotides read TGTGCCAGCAGCGTAGATAGGGGAGTTACAGATACGCAGTATTTT.

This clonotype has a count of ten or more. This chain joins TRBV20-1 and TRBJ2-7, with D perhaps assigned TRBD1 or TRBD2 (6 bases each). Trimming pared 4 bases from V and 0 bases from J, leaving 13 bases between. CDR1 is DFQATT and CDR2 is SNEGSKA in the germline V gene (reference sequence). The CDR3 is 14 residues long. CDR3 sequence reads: CSAKGGLSSYEQYF. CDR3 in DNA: TGCAGTGCTAAGGGGGGACTGAGCTCCTACGAGCAGTACTTC.

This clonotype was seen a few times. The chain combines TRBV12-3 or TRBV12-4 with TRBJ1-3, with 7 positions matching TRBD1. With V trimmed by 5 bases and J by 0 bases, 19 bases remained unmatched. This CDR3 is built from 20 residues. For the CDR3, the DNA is TGTGCCAGCAGTCAAACCTACCTCCGGGACAGTCTTTCCTCTGGAAACACCATATATTTT. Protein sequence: CASSQTYLRDSLSSGNTIYF.

CDR3 region: CASSPTLHTAFF. CDR3 DNA sequence: TGTGCCAGCAGTCCCACATTACACACGGCTTTCTTT. V usage is TRBV12-3 or TRBV12-4 and J usage is TRBJ1-1; D is unresolved. V lost 5 bases and J lost 11, with 15 bases in between. The CDR3 runs to 12 residues.

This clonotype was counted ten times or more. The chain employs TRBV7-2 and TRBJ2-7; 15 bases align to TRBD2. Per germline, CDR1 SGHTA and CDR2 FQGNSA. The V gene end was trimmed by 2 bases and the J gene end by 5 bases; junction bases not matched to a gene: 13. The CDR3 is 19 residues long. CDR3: CASSLFRTGLAGGSHEQYF. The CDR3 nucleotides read TGTGCCAGCAGCTTATTCCGGACGGGACTAGCGGGAGGTTCGCACGAGCAGTACTTC.

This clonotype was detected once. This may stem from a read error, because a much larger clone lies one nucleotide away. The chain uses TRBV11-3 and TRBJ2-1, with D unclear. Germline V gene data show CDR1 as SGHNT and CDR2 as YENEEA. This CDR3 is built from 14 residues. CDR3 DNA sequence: TGTGCCGGCAGCTTACTGGGTCTTTACAATGAGCAGTTCTTC. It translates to CAGSLLGLYNEQFF.

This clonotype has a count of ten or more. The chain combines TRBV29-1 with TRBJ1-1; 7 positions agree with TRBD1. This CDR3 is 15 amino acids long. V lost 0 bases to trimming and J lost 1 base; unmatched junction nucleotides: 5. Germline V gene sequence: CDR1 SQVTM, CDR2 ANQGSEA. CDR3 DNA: TGCAGCGTTGAAGATCGAGACAGGGCGAACACTGAAGCTTTCTTT. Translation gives CSVEDRDRANTEAFF. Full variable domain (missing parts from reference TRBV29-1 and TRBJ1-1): SAVISQKPSRDICQRGTSLTIQCQVDSQVTMMFWYRQQPGQSLTLIATANQGSEATYESGFVIDKFPISRPNLTFSTLTVSNMSPEDSSIYLCSVEDRDRANTEAFFGQGTRLTVV.

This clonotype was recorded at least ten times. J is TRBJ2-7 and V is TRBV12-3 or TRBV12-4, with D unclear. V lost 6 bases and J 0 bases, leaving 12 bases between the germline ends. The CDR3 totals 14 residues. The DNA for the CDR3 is TGTGCCAGCAGCCACAGTCACCCCTCCTACGAGCAGTACTTC. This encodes CASSHSHPSYEQYF.

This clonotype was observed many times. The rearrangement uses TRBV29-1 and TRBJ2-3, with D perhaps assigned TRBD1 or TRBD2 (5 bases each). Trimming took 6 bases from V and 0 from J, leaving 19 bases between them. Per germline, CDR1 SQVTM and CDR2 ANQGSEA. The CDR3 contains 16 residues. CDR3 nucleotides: TGCAGCGTGGATCGGGTTTTAGGGGAGAGCACAGATACGCAGTATTTT. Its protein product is CSVDRVLGESTDTQYF.

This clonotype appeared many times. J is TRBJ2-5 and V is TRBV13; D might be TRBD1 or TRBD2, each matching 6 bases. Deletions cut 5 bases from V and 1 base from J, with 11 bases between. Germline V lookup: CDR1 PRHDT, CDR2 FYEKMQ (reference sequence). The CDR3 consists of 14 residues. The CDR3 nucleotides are TGTGCCAGCAGCCCGCGGGACACCCAAGAGACCCAGTACTTC. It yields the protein CASSPRDTQETQYF.

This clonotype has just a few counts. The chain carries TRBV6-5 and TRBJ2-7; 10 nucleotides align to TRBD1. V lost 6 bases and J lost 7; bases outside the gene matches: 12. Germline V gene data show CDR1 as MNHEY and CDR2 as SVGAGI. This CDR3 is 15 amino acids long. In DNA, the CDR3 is TGTGCCAGCAGGAATCCGGGACAGGGGTTTTGGGAGCAGTACTTC. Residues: CASRNPGQGFWEQYF.

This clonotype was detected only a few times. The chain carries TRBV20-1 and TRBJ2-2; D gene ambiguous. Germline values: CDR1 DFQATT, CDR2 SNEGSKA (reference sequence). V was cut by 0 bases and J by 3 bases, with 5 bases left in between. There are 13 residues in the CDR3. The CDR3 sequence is CSARDPYTGELFF. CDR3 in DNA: TGCAGTGCTAGAGATCCTTACACCGGGGAGCTGTTTTTT.

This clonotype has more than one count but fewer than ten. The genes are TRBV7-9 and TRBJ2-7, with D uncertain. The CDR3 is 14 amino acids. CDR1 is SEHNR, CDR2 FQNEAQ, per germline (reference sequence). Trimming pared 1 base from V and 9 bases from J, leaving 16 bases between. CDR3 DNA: TGTGCCAGCAGCTTAGTTCTCCCCCCCGGCGGGCAGTACTTC. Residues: CASSLVLPPGGQYF.

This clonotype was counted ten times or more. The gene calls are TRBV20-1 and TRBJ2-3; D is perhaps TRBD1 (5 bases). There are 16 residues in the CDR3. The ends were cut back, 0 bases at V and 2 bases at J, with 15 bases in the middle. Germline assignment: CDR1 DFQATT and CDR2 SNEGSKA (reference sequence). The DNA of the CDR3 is TGCAGTGCTAGAGATTATAGGAGACAGTACACAGATACGCAGTATTTT. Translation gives CSARDYRRQYTDTQYF.

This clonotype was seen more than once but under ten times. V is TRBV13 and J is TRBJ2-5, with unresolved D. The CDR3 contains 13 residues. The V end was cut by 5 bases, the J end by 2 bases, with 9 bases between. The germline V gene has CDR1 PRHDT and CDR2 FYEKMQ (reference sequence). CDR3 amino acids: CASSPQVQETQYF. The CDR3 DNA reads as TGTGCCAGCAGCCCCCAGGTACAAGAGACCCAGTACTTC.

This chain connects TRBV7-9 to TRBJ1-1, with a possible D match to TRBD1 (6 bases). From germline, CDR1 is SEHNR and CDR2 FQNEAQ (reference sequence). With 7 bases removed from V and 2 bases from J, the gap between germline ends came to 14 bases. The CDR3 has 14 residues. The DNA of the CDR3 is TGTGCCAGCACCCAGGGGCAGAGAAACACTGAAGCTTTCTTT. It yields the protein CASTQGQRNTEAFF. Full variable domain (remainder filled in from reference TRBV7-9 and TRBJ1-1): DTGVSQNPRHKITKRGQNVTFRCDPISEHNRLYWYRQTLGQGPEFLTYFQNEAQLEKSRLLSDRFSAERPKGSFSTLEIQRTEQGDSAMYLCASTQGQRNTEAFFGQGTRLTVV.

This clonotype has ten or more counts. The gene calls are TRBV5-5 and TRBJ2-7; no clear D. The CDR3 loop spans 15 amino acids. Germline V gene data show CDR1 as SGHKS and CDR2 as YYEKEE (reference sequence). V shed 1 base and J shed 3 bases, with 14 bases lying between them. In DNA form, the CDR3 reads TGTGCCAGCAGCTTGCTTGCGGAACTGGGCTACGAGCAGTACTTC. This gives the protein CASSLLAELGYEQYF.

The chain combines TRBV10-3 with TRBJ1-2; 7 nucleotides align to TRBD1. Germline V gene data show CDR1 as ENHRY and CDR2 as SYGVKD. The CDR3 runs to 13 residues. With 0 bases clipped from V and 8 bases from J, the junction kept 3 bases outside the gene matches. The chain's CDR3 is CAISESPGGGYTF. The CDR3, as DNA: TGTGCCATCAGTGAGTCGCCAGGGGGGGGCTACACCTTC.

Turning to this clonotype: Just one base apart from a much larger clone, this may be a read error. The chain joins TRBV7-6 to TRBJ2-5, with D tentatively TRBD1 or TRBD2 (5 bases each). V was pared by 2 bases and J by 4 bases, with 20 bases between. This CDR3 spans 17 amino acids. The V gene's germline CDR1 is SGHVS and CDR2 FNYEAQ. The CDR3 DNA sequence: TGTGCCAGCAGCTTAAACTGGGACCGCAGTAAACCAGAGACCCAGTACTTC. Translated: CASSLNWDRSKPETQYF. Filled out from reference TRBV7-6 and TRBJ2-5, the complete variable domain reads GAGVSQSPRYKVTKRGQDVALRCDPISGHVSLYWYRQALGQGPEFLTYFNYEAQQDKSGLPNDRFSAERPEGSISTLTIQRTEQRDSAMYRCASSLNWDRSKPETQYFGPGTRLLVL.

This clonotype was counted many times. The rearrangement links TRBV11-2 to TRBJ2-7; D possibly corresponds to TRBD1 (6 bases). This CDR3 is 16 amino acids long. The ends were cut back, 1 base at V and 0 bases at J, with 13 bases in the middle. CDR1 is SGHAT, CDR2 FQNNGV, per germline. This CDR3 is CASSLVTGLSSYEQYF. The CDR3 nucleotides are TGTGCCAGCAGCTTAGTTACAGGGTTGAGCTCCTACGAGCAGTACTTC. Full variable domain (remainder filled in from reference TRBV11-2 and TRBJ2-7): EAGVAQSPRYKIIEKRQSVAFWCNPISGHATLYWYQQILGQGPKLLIQFQNNGVVDDSQLPKDRFSAERLKGVDSTLKIQPAKLEDSAVYLCASSLVTGLSSYEQYFGPGTRLTVT.

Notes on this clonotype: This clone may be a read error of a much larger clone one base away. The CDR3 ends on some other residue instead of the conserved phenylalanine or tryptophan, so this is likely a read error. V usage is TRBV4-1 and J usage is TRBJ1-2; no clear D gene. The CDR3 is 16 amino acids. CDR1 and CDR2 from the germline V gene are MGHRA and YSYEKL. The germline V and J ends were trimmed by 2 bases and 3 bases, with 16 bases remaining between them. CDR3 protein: CASSQQAGALYYGYTS. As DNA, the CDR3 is TGCGCCAGCAGCCAACAGGCCGGCGCGCTTTACTATGGCTACACCTCC.

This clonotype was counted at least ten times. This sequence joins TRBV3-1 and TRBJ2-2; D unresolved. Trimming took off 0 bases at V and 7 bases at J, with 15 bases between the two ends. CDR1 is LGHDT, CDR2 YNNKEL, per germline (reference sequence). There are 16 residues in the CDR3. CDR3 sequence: CASSQDLSLYGGELFF. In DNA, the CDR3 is TGTGCCAGCAGCCAAGATCTTAGTTTGTATGGCGGGGAGCTGTTTTTT.

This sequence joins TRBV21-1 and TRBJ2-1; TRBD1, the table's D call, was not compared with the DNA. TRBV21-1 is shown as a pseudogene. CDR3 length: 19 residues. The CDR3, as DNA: TGTGCCAGCAGCACACTTAACCCGACAGGCCGACCGACCTACAATGAGCAGTTCTTC. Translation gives CASSTLNPTGRPTYNEQFF.

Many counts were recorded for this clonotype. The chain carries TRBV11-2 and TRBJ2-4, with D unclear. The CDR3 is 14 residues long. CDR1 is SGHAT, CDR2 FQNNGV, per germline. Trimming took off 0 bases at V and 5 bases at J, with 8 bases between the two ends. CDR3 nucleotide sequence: TGTGCCAGCAGCTTAGATGGGTCCCAAAACATTCAGTACTTC. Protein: CASSLDGSQNIQYF.